These T cell receptor beta chains were read from a single sample in a study of T cell responses to AZD1222 COVID-19 vaccine. Assay: immunoSEQ multiplex PCR; the TCRdb copy retains only in-frame clones and omits some. Of more than 150,000 clones listed, 94% are singletons. The sample in question was peripheral blood, obtained 28 days after the second AZD1222 dose. All receptors come from an adult who received the AZD1222 COVID-19 vaccine. Both conserved end residues are part of each CDR3. Each record gives: V gene, D gene, J gene, CDR3 DNA, CDR3 protein. The D gene is left open where the match is weak.

TRBV2	.	TRBJ2-3	TGTGCCAGCAGTGTTCGAATTCGGGCCGGGGATACGCAGTATTTT	CASSVRIRAGDTQYF
TRBV3-1/TRBV3-2	.	TRBJ1-3	TGTGCCAGCAGCCAAGTATCGGGACACCTCCGGGCAAACACCATATATTTT	CASSQVSGHLRANTIYF
TRBV19	TRBD1	TRBJ2-3	TGTGCCAGTAGTCGGGACAGGGGCGCTTCTAGCACAGATACGCAGTATTTT	CASSRDRGASSTDTQYF
TRBV7-9	.	TRBJ2-7	TGTGCCAGCAGCTCCCGGGGGCTCTACGAGCAGTACTTC	CASSSRGLYEQYF
TRBV18	.	TRBJ1-1	TGTGCCAGCTCACCGCAGGCTGAGATGAACACTGAAGCTTTCTTT	CASSPQAEMNTEAFF
TRBV6-5	TRBD1	TRBJ1-2	TGTGCTCACAGGGGCGGATTCGACCAGATGTATGGCTACACCTTC	CAHRGGFDQMYGYTF
TRBV12-3/TRBV12-4	.	TRBJ1-6	TGTGCCAGCAGTTCGAGCCGTCAGGCCCTCCACTTT	CASSSSRQALHF
TRBV24-1	.	TRBJ1-6	TGTGCCACCAGTGATTTGACAGGGTATAATTCACCCCTCCACTTT	CATSDLTGYNSPLHF
TRBV7-8	.	TRBJ1-2	TGTGCCAGCAGCCGAGGGGGGAATGAGAACTATGGCTACACCTTC	CASSRGGNENYGYTF
TRBV7-9	TRBD2	TRBJ2-1	TGTGCCAGCAGCTTGGGATCGGGAGGGCTAGCGGGGGCAGGAGAGCAGTTCTTC	CASSLGSGGLAGAGEQFF
TRBV9	TRBD2	TRBJ2-5	TGTGCCAGCAGCGTAGGAGCGGGAGGATCGGGAGAGACCCAGTACTTC	CASSVGAGGSGETQYF
TRBV10-3	.	TRBJ1-5	TGTGCCATCAGTGTCGTGGGCAATCAGCCCCAGCATTTT	CAISVVGNQPQHF
TRBV12-3/TRBV12-4	.	TRBJ2-2	TGTGCCAGCAGTCTTCTGGAAACCGGGGAGCTGTTTTTT	CASSLLETGELFF
TRBV3-1/TRBV3-2	.	TRBJ2-7	TGTGCCATCCTACAGATGGGGACATTCTACGAGCAGTACTTC	CAILQMGTFYEQYF